These 25 T cell receptor beta chains were all obtained from the same sample, sequenced in a study of Ad26.COV2.S vaccination and SARS-CoV-2 variants. Method: immunoSEQ multiplex PCR; TCRdb's copy keeps in-frame clones and lacks some. The sample shows 85,000 to 95,000 clones, approximately 81% of them seen only once. Sequenced here: peripheral blood, sampled after recovery from COVID-19. The source is a human donor who had recovered from COVID-19.

This rearrangement joins TRBV28 to TRBJ2-4; tentatively, D is TRBD1 or TRBD2 (7 bases each). Germline-derived CDR1 and CDR2 are MDHEN and SYDVKM. V lost 5 bases to trimming and J lost 4 bases, with 21 bases between them. This CDR3 has 17 residues. CDR3 sequence reads: CASSPAGAGGVKNIQYF. CDR3 DNA: TGTGCCAGCAGTCCTGCGGGGGCAGGGGGGGTTAAAAACATTCAGTACTTC.

This chain uses TRBV7-9 with TRBJ2-7; 9 bases match TRBD1. V dropped 5 bases and J dropped 6; count of bases not matched to a gene: 8. Germline CDR1 SEHNR, CDR2 FQNEAQ (reference sequence). The CDR3 runs 14 residues. The CDR3 region is CASSPRDRDGEQYF. CDR3 coding DNA: TGTGCCAGCAGCCCCCGGGACAGGGACGGCGAGCAGTACTTC.

This clone was seen just once. V is TRBV1 and J is TRBJ2-1; the DNA was not compared with TRBD2, the D call given in the table. TRBV1 is an annotated pseudogene. CDR3 length equals 17 residues. The CDR3 nucleotides are TGCACCAGCAGCCAAACCGGCAGGACTAGCAGTTACAATGAGCAGTTCTTC. Translation gives CTSSQTGRTSSYNEQFF.

Points on this clone: A read error may produce the germline difference seen at one junction end. As DNA, the CDR3 is TGTGCCAGCAGCTTAAGTTTAGCACACCAGGAGACCCAGTACTTC. Translated: CASSLSLAHQETQYF. The V gene is TRBV7-2, the J gene TRBJ2-5, with D unresolved. The germline CDR1 and CDR2 sequences are SGHTA and FQGNSA. The CDR3 runs to 15 residues.

In this sample, this clone turned up a few times. The rearrangement uses TRBV28 and TRBJ1-5; 7 nucleotides match TRBD1. This CDR3 has 15 residues. Germline V lookup: CDR1 MDHEN, CDR2 SYDVKM. The junction had 6 bases not matched to a gene; V was cut back by 6 bases and J by 1 base. CDR3 bases: TGTGCCAGCAGGAGGGGGCGTGAAAGCAATCAGCCCCAGCATTTT. This translates into CASRRGRESNQPQHF.

The chain carries TRBV4-1 and TRBJ2-7, with 8 positions matching TRBD1. CDR1 is MGHRA, CDR2 YSYEKL, per germline. With 0 bases clipped from V and 2 bases from J, the junction kept 3 bases outside the gene matches. The CDR3 extends over 15 amino acids. In DNA, the CDR3 is TGCGCCAGCAGCCAAGAGGGGACAGGAGCCTACGAGCAGTACTTC. The encoded protein is CASSQEGTGAYEQYF.

This clone was counted a single time. This chain connects TRBV5-1 to TRBJ2-2; possible D gene TRBD1, 6 bases. Germline V gives CDR1 SGHRS, CDR2 YFSETQ. V lost 4 bases and J lost 4, with 20 bases in between. CDR3 length equals 17 residues. This chain's CDR3 is CASSPSGMGASTGELFF. CDR3 bases: TGCGCCAGCAGCCCTTCGGGGATGGGGGCGAGCACCGGGGAGCTGTTTTTT.

This rearrangement joins TRBV7-2 to TRBJ2-3; D call uncertain. V was clipped by 10 bases and J by 4 bases, with 24 bases between them. Germline CDR1 reads SGHTA; CDR2 reads FQGNSA. The CDR3 covers 16 residues. Here the CDR3 DNA reads TGTGCCATCCGTCGACGGCTAGGTGCTCTGGCAGATACGCAGTATTTT. Translation: CAIRRRLGALADTQYF.

This clone was detected a few times. This chain uses TRBV14 with TRBJ1-6; D might be TRBD1 (5 bases). The V gene lost 1 base and the J gene lost 6 bases, with 7 bases spanning the gap. This CDR3 region has 14 residues. Germline lookup yields CDR1 SGHDN and CDR2 FVKESK. The CDR3 protein is CASSQGGPNSPLHF. CDR3 coding DNA: TGTGCCAGCAGCCAAGGGGGACCTAATTCACCCCTCCACTTT. The full variable domain, with the rest looked up from reference TRBV14 and TRBJ1-6, is EAGVTQFPSHSVIEKGQTVTLRCDPISGHDNLYWYRRVMGKEIKFLLHFVKESKQDESGMPNNRFLAERTGGTYSTLKVQPAELEDSGVYFCASSQGGPNSPLHFGNGTRLTVT.

This rearrangement joins TRBV5-6 to TRBJ1-5; D not resolved. This CDR3 region has 15 residues. Trimming removed 2 bases at V and 2 bases at J, with 11 bases between. The germline V gene encodes CDR1 SGHDT and CDR2 YYEEEE. The CDR3 sequence is CASSFFRGGNQPQHF. The CDR3 nucleotides read TGTGCCAGCAGCTTCTTTCGGGGAGGCAATCAGCCCCAGCATTTT.

The chain has TRBV3-1 (or the pseudogene TRBV3-2) and TRBJ2-1; TRBD2 matches at 14 bases. The V gene's germline CDR1 is LGHDT and CDR2 YNNKEL (reference sequence). Trimming removed 0 bases from V and 8 bases from J; junction bases left unmatched: 9. There are 18 residues in the CDR3. The CDR3 protein is CASSQESSGLAGGYEQFF. CDR3 nucleotides: TGTGCCAGCAGCCAAGAGAGCTCAGGACTAGCGGGAGGCTATGAGCAGTTCTTC.

The gene calls are TRBV4-2 and TRBJ2-1; D ambiguous. Germline V gene sequence: CDR1 LGHNA, CDR2 YNFKEQ. V shed 4 bases and J shed 8 bases, with 12 bases lying between them. The CDR3 length is 13 residues. This CDR3 is CASSLDGSDEQFF. CDR3 nucleotides: TGTGCCAGCAGCCTTGACGGATCGGATGAGCAGTTCTTC.

The gene calls are TRBV12-3 or TRBV12-4 and TRBJ2-1; D remains ambiguous. This CDR3 has 12 amino acids. Trimming shortened V by 6 bases and J by 5 bases, and 8 bases separated the two germline ends. Here the CDR3 reads CASSQLHNEQFF. In DNA form, the CDR3 reads TGTGCCAGCAGCCAGCTTCACAATGAGCAGTTCTTC.

The chain links TRBV7-6 to TRBJ2-1; D unresolved. Per germline, CDR1 SGHVS and CDR2 FNYEAQ. The CDR3 extends over 13 amino acids. V was clipped by 5 bases and J by 9 bases, with 14 bases between them. The CDR3 spells CASSQTERSEQFF. As DNA, the CDR3 is TGTGCCAGCAGCCAGACCGAGCGCAGTGAGCAGTTCTTC.

The V call is TRBV9, the J call TRBJ2-2; possible D gene TRBD2, 6 bases. The germline V gene encodes CDR1 SGDLS and CDR2 YYNGEE. CDR3 length: 18 residues. V lost 4 bases and J lost 6, with 25 bases in between. CDR3 amino acids: CASSPLRIAGKNPGELFF. The CDR3 nucleotides read TGTGCCAGCAGCCCACTCCGTATCGCGGGAAAGAATCCCGGGGAGCTGTTTTTT.

This clone has a single count. V usage is TRBV5-4 and J usage is TRBJ2-7; TRBD2 is a possible D gene (6 bases). The ends were cut back, 4 bases at V and 7 bases at J, with 9 bases in the middle. Germline CDR1 and CDR2: SGHNT and YYREEE (reference sequence). The CDR3 spans 11 residues. CDR3 DNA sequence: TGTGCCAGCAGCGGGAGGCAGGAGCAGTACTTC. Translating gives CASSGRQEQYF.

This chain uses TRBV9 with TRBJ2-7; D might be TRBD1 or TRBD2, each matching 6 bases. Trimming removed 0 bases from V and 4 bases from J, with 14 bases in between. The CDR3 loop spans 15 amino acids. Looked up from germline, CDR1 is SGDLS and CDR2 is YYNGEE. DNA for the CDR3: TGTGCCAGCAGCGTAGCTATAGGGGGGCAATACGAGCAGTACTTC. Translated, it gives CASSVAIGGQYEQYF.

This chain connects TRBV10-2 to TRBJ2-1; 11 nucleotides line up with TRBD2. Losses at the gene ends were 5 bases for V and 8 bases for J; bases not matched to a gene: 5. The CDR3 contains 14 residues. Per the germline V gene, CDR1 is WSHSY and CDR2 is SAAADI. As DNA, the CDR3 is TGCGCCAGCAGTCTACTAGCGGGAGTTGATGAGCAGTTCTTC. Translating gives CASSLLAGVDEQFF.

CDR3 sequence: CASSANGLSSYNEQFF. CDR3 coding DNA: TGTGCCAGCAGCGCCAACGGGCTTAGCTCCTACAATGAGCAGTTCTTC. The rearrangement links TRBV9 to TRBJ2-1, with D unresolved. The length of the CDR3 is 16 residues. The V and J ends lost 3 bases and 0 bases respectively, with 13 bases between them. Germline V gene lookup returns CDR1 SGDLS and CDR2 YYNGEE.

The chain combines TRBV10-3 with TRBJ2-2, with 9 bases matching TRBD1. This CDR3 has 14 amino acids. Germline V gives CDR1 ENHRY, CDR2 SYGVKD. V shed 4 bases, J shed 3 bases, and the junction held 0 bases outside the gene matches. In DNA, the CDR3 is TGTGCCATCAGTGGGACAGGGGACACCGGGGAGCTGTTTTTT. Translated, it gives CAISGTGDTGELFF.

This clone was detected only a few times. V and J are TRBV5-1 and TRBJ2-7; D might be TRBD2 (5 bases). The germline V gene has CDR1 SGHRS and CDR2 YFSETQ. The CDR3 covers 15 residues. With 4 bases removed from V and 2 bases from J, the gap between germline ends came to 16 bases. The CDR3 DNA sequence: TGCGCCAGCAGCAAGGAGCTAGCCGGACCCTACGAGCAGTACTTC. The encoded protein is CASSKELAGPYEQYF.

The chain links TRBV28 to TRBJ2-7; 9 nucleotides line up with TRBD1. The trim removed 5 bases at V and 3 bases at J, leaving 8 bases unmatched. The CDR3 length is 15 residues. The germline CDR1 and CDR2 sequences are MDHEN and SYDVKM. The CDR3 region is CASSTYWGQGYEQYF. The CDR3 region has the DNA TGTGCCAGCAGTACGTACTGGGGACAGGGCTACGAGCAGTACTTC.

The chain joins TRBV5-4 to TRBJ2-2, with D tentatively TRBD1 or TRBD2 (6 bases each). The germline V and J ends were trimmed by 4 bases and 5 bases, with 18 bases remaining between them. This CDR3 comprises 16 residues. Germline V gene lookup returns CDR1 SGHNT and CDR2 YYREEE (reference sequence). The CDR3 DNA reads TGTGCCAGCAGCCCCTGGGCGAAAGGGGGGACCGGGGAGCTGTTTTTT. Translated, it gives CASSPWAKGGTGELFF. The full variable domain, with the rest looked up from reference TRBV5-4 and TRBJ2-2, is ETGVTQSPTHLIKTRGQQVTLRCSSQSGHNTVSWYQQALGQGPQFIFQYYREEENGRGNFPPRFSGLQFPNYSSELNVNALELDDSALYLCASSPWAKGGTGELFFGEGSRLTVL.

As concerns this clone: Other nucleotide sequences from this sample produce the same CDR3. The rearrangement links TRBV9 to TRBJ2-3; D is uncertain. V lost 1 base, J lost 0 bases, and 6 bases lay in between. Germline lookup yields CDR1 SGDLS and CDR2 YYNGEE. The CDR3 is made up of 14 amino acids. CDR3 amino acids: CASSVSGSTDTQYF. The CDR3 coding sequence is TGTGCCAGCAGCGTAAGTGGGAGCACAGATACGCAGTATTTT.

This clone was seen a handful of times. The chain has TRBV6-6 and TRBJ2-7; unclear D gene. Trimming pared 4 bases from V and 0 bases from J, leaving 13 bases between. Germline V gene lookup returns CDR1 MNHNY and CDR2 SVGAGI (reference sequence). This CDR3 is 15 amino acids long. The CDR3 DNA reads TGTGCCAGCAGTTTCCCCGGCGGCTCCTCCTACGAGCAGTACTTC. Its translation: CASSFPGGSSYEQYF.